The subject of this entry is one TCR beta chain. Its target is unknown. The sample providers were healthy Caucasian people from Russia, aged about 6 to 95. PBMCs numbering at least 6.5 million were isolated per sample. Extraction yielded at least 5 micrograms of total RNA per sample. The sample originates from a study of blood T cells in healthy people across ages. Findings of the study overall: Significant beta diversity loss was already apparent by age about 42, declining roughly linearly.

Through a sample-barcoded 5' primer and a J-beta primer mix, a second PCR was run for about 6 to 12 cycles. TCRdb re-derived calls from the 5' RACE reads in MiXCR, one entry per CDR3 protein. The table lists about 680,000 distinct CDR3 sequences, about half of them singletons. Looked up from germline, CDR1 is DFQATT and CDR2 is SNEGSKA (reference sequence). The CDR3 contains 13 residues. V shed 7 bases and J 7 bases; nucleotides not matched to a gene: 9. The sequence came from a woman in her sixties in good health. The chain couples TRBV20-1 to TRBJ1-5, with TRBD1 matching 8 bases. Specimen: blood. The CDR3 sequence: CSGRQGTGQPQHF. CDR3 DNA sequence: TGCAGTGGCCGACAGGGGACGGGGCAGCCCCAGCATTTT.